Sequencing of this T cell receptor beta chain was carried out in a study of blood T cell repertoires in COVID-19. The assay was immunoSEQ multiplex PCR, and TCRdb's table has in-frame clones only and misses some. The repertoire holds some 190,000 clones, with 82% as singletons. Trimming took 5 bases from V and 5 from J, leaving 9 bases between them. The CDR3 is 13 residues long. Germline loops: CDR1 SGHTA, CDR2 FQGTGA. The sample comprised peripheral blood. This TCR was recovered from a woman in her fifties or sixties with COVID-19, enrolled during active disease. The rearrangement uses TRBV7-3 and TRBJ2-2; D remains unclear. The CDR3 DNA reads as TGTGCCAGCAGCGCAAGAGAAACCGGGGAGCTGTTTTTT. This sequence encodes CASSARETGELFF.